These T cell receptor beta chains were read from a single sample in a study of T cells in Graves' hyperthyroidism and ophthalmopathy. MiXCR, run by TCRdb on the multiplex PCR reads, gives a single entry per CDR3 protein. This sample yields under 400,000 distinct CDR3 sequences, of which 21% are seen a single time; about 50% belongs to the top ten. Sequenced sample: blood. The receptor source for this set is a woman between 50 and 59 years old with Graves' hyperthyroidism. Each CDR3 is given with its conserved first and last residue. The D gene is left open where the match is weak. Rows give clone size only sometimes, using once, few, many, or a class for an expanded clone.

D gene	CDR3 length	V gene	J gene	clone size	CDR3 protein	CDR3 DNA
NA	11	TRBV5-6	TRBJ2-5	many	CASRLSGAEYF	TGTGCCAGCAGGTTGTCCGGGGCCGAGTACTTC
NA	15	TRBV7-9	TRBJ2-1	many	CASSRRQSGNNEQFF	TGTGCCAGCAGCCGCCGACAGTCTGGGAACAATGAGCAGTTCTTC
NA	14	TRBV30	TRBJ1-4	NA	CAWRHGGSNEKLFF	TGTGCCTGGAGGCACGGGGGGAGTAATGAAAAACTGTTTTTT
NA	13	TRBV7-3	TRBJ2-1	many	CASSLTPRGEQFF	TGTGCCAGCAGCTTAACGCCCCGGGGTGAGCAGTTCTTC
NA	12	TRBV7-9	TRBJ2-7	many	CASSSGTYEQYF	TGTGCCAGCAGCTCAGGGACCTACGAGCAGTACTTC
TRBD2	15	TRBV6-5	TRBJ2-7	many	CASSYNVAGGREQYF	TGTGCCAGCAGTTACAACGTAGCGGGAGGCAGGGAGCAGTACTTC
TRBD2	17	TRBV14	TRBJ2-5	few	CASSHGLAGGGEETQYF	TGTGCCAGCAGCCACGGACTAGCGGGAGGAGGAGAAGAGACCCAGTACTTC
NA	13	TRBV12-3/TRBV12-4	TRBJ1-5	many	CASSTTRDQPQHF	TGTGCCAGCAGCACCACCCGGGATCAGCCCCAGCATTTT
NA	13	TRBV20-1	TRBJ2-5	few	CSASPPGKETQYF	TGCAGTGCTTCACCCCCGGGGAAAGAGACCCAGTACTTC
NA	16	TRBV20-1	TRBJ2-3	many	CSARGVVRPSTDTQYF	TGCAGTGCTAGAGGGGTAGTGAGACCCAGCACAGATACGCAGTATTTT
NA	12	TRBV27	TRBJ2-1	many	CASSSANNEQFF	TGTGCCAGCAGTTCCGCGAACAATGAGCAGTTCTTC
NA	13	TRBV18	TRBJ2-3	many	CASSPYLADTQYF	TGTGCCAGCTCACCCTACCTAGCAGATACGCAGTATTTT
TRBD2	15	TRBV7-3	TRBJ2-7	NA	CASSTTSGGAYEQYF	TGTGCCAGCAGCACGACTAGCGGGGGGGCCTACGAGCAGTACTTC
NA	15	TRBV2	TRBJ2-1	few	CASKGESSSYNEQFF	TGTGCCAGCAAGGGGGAATCCAGCTCCTACAATGAGCAGTTCTTC
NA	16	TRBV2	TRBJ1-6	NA	CASRNEGKDYNSPLHF	TGTGCCAGCAGGAATGAGGGGAAAGACTATAATTCACCCCTCCACTTT
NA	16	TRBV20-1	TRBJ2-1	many	CSASRLRQFSYNEQFF	TGCAGTGCTAGTCGCTTGCGACAATTCTCCTACAATGAGCAGTTCTTC
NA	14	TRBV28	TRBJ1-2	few	CASMFTTEPFGYTF	TGTGCCAGCATGTTTACGACAGAGCCTTTTGGCTACACCTTC
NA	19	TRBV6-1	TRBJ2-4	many	CASSEAGTERIGAQNIQYF	TGTGCCAGCAGTGAAGCGGGGACGGAGAGGATTGGGGCTCAAAACATTCAGTACTTC
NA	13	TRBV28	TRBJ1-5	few	CASSAHGSQPQHF	TGTGCCAGCAGTGCGCATGGAAGCCAGCCCCAGCATTTT
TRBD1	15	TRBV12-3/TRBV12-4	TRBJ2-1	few	CASTWTGDAYNEQFF	TGTGCCAGCACCTGGACAGGGGATGCGTACAATGAGCAGTTCTTC
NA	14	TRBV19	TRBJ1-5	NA	CARTKGQLNQPQHF	TGTGCCAGGACCAAAGGACAGTTAAATCAGCCCCAGCATTTT
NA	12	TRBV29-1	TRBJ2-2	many	CSSRKRTGELFF	TGCAGCTCAAGGAAGAGGACCGGGGAGCTGTTTTTT
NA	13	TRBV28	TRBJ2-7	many	CASRPGASYEQYF	TGTGCCAGCAGGCCGGGGGCCTCCTACGAGCAGTACTTC
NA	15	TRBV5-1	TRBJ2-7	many	CASSLISGEGHEQYF	TGCGCCAGCAGCTTGATATCAGGGGAGGGTCACGAGCAGTACTTC
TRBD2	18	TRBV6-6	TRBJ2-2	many	CASSYSLAGPKRTGELFF	TGTGCCAGCAGTTACTCCCTAGCGGGCCCAAAGCGGACCGGGGAGCTGTTTTTT
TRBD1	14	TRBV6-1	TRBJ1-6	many	CASSSGTDNSPLHF	TGTGCCAGCAGTTCCGGGACAGATAATTCACCCCTCCACTTT
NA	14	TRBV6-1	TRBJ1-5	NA	CASSPGTSYQPQHF	TGTGCCAGCAGCCCCGGGACATCTTATCAGCCCCAGCATTTT
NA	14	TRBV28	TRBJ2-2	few	CASSLPGNTGELFF	TGTGCCAGCAGTTTACCGGGGAACACCGGGGAGCTGTTTTTT
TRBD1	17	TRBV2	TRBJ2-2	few	CASGPWGQGANTGELFF	TGTGCCAGCGGCCCCTGGGGACAGGGGGCGAACACCGGGGAGCTGTTTTTT
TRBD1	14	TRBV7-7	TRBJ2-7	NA	CASGPGQGSYEQYF	TGTGCTAGCGGCCCCGGACAGGGTTCCTACGAGCAGTACTTC
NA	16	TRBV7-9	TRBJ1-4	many	CASSLAGGSRGEKLFF	TGTGCCAGCAGCTTAGCCGGAGGGTCACGAGGAGAAAAACTGTTTTTT
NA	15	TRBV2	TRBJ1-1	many	CASSENPARNTEAFF	TGTGCCAGCAGTGAAAATCCAGCAAGGAACACTGAAGCTTTCTTT
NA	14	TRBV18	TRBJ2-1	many	CASSPQEVYNEQFF	TGTGCCAGCTCACCCCAAGAGGTTTACAATGAGCAGTTCTTC
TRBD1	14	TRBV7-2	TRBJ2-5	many	CASSWTGIQETQYF	TGTGCCAGCAGCTGGACAGGGATCCAAGAGACCCAGTACTTC
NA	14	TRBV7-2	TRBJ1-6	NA	CASRQRGVVSPLHF	TGTGCCAGCAGACAACGAGGGGTAGTGTCACCCCTCCACTTT
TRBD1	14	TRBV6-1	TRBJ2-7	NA	CASRPAGQGAEQYF	TGTGCCAGCAGACCAGCGGGACAGGGTGCGGAGCAGTACTTC
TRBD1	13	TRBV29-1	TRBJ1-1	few	CSVSNTGGTEAFF	TGCAGCGTTTCAAACACAGGGGGCACTGAAGCTTTCTTT
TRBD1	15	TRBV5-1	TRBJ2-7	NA	CASSLRGQGSDEQYF	TGCGCCAGCAGCTTGAGGGGACAGGGGTCCGATGAGCAGTACTTC
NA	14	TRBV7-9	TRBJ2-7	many	CASRGSGGSYEQYF	TGTGCCAGCAGGGGTAGCGGAGGAAGCTACGAGCAGTACTTC
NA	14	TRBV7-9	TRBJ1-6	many	CASSLETDNSPLHF	TGTGCCAGCAGCTTAGAAACGGACAATTCACCCCTCCACTTT
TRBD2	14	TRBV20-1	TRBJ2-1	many	CSDQLAGPRDEQFF	TGCAGTGACCAACTAGCGGGGCCTAGGGATGAGCAGTTCTTC
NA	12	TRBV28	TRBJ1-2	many	CAIQGQGYGYTF	TGTGCTATCCAGGGGCAAGGTTATGGCTACACCTTC
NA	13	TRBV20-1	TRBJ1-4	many	CSARDRGVEKLFF	TGCAGTGCTAGAGACAGGGGCGTTGAAAAACTGTTTTTT
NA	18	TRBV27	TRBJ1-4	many	CASSFPSGEVRTNEKLFF	TGTGCCAGCAGTTTCCCCTCGGGGGAGGTTCGAACTAATGAAAAACTGTTTTTT
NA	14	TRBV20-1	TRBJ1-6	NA	CSASSTVDNSPLHF	TGCAGTGCTAGTAGCACAGTCGACAATTCACCCCTCCACTTT
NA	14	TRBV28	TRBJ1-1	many	CASSPGSRLTEAFF	TGTGCCAGCAGCCCCGGGTCCCGCCTCACTGAAGCTTTCTTT
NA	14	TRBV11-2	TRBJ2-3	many	CASSRIRATDTQYF	TGTGCCAGCAGCAGGATCAGGGCGACAGATACGCAGTATTTT
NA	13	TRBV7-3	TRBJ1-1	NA	CASSRDRSTEAFF	TGTGCCAGCAGCCGCGACAGGAGCACTGAAGCTTTCTTT
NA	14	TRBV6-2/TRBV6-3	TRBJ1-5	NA	CASRPVVGNQPQHF	TGTGCCAGCAGGCCGGTGGTGGGCAATCAGCCCCAGCATTTT
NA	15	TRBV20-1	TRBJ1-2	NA	CSARDQTGSNYGYTF	TGCAGTGCTAGAGATCAGACAGGCAGTAATTATGGCTACACCTTC
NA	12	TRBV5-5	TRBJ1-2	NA	CASSFNRDGYTF	TGTGCCAGCAGCTTTAACAGGGATGGCTACACCTTC